The clone carrying this T cell receptor (beta chain) was counted only a few times. Per the germline V gene, CDR1 is SNHLY and CDR2 is FYNNEI. V was shortened by 8 bases and J by 4 bases, with 12 bases between the two germline ends. The CDR3 is made up of 13 amino acids. Specified time point: persistent/refractory GD, antithyroid drugs over 5 years with positive TRAb. PBMCs were the source of the RNA used for TCR sequencing. An endocrinology department in Xi'an, China, supplied the patients. Relying on iRepertoire HTBI primers and Arm-PCR of CDR3 regions, the team built TCR beta libraries. TCRdb redid the calling of the multiplex PCR reads with MiXCR, one entry per CDR3 protein. The table lists 300,000 or so distinct CDR3 sequences, around a fifth of them singletons. The data belong to a study of regulatory T cells in long-lasting Graves disease. Study context: By definition, persistent Graves' disease involved antithyroid drugs for over 5 years alongside positive TSH receptor antibodies.

The material was peripheral blood mononuclear cells (PBMCs), obtained when the disease was refractory, from a patient treated with antithyroid drugs. V gene TRBV2 combines with J gene TRBJ1-5, with D unclear. This clonotype originated in a female donor with Graves disease. This CDR3 reads CASSVGRNQPQHF. In DNA form, the CDR3 reads TGTGCCAGCTCGGTCGGTCGGAATCAGCCCCAGCATTTT.